A single sample is the source of the 32 T cell receptor beta chains below, sequenced in a study of beta chain features in type 1 diabetes. Reverse transcription of all isolated RNA meant that expressed TCRB transcripts were sequenced. The data were produced by immunoSEQ multiplex PCR, yet TCRdb's version contains in-frame clones alone and is incomplete. The profile covers about 410,000 clones, with approximately 15% appearing a single time and roughly 0.036% taken by the ten largest. Specimen: naive CD4+ T cells from blood. All receptors derive from a man aged 30 to 39 in good health.

This rearrangement joins TRBV7-6 to TRBJ2-1, with a weak D call TRBD2 (5 bases). The CDR3 totals 10 residues. Germline V gene data show CDR1 as SGHVS and CDR2 as FNYEAQ. V shed 6 bases and J shed 10 bases, with 7 bases lying between them. The CDR3 loop is CASRKREQFF. The CDR3 DNA sequence: TGTGCCAGCAGGAAGCGGGAGCAGTTCTTC.

This clone was seen more than once but under ten times. V is TRBV5-1 and J is TRBJ2-7; D might be TRBD1 or TRBD2, each matching 5 bases. There are 14 residues in the CDR3. The germline gives CDR1 SGHRS, CDR2 YFSETQ. With 0 bases removed from V and 6 bases from J, the gap between germline ends came to 13 bases. This CDR3 is CASSLGQGEGEQYF. CDR3 DNA sequence: TGCGCCAGCAGCTTGGGGCAGGGAGAAGGCGAGCAGTACTTC.

The table lists this clone with a few counts. The rearrangement uses TRBV18 and TRBJ2-4; D is uncertain. Trimming removed 3 bases at V and 0 bases at J, with 18 bases between. In germline, CDR1 is KGHSH, CDR2 LQKENI. The CDR3 covers 18 residues. The CDR3 DNA reads TGTGCCAGCTCACCGGCCTCCCCCTCGGTGGTAGCCAAAAACATTCAGTACTTC. Protein sequence: CASSPASPSVVAKNIQYF.

This clone was picked up a small number of times. The chain uses TRBV29-1 and TRBJ1-1, with D possibly TRBD1 on 6 matching bases. Germline V gives CDR1 SQVTM, CDR2 ANQGSEA. CDR3 length: 14 residues. Trimming took off 4 bases at V and 0 bases at J, with 12 bases between the two ends. CDR3: CSVGTTGLNTEAFF. The CDR3 nucleotides read TGCAGCGTTGGGACAACAGGGTTGAACACTGAAGCTTTCTTT. Looking up the rest from reference TRBV29-1 and TRBJ1-1 gives the full variable domain: SAVISQKPSRDICQRGTSLTIQCQVDSQVTMMFWYRQQPGQSLTLIATANQGSEATYESGFVIDKFPISRPNLTFSTLTVSNMSPEDSSIYLCSVGTTGLNTEAFFGQGTRLTVV.

This clone has just a few counts. DNA for the CDR3: TGCGCCAGCAGCCAGGCCCTAGCGGGGGAGTACAATGAGCAGTTCTTC. Translation: CASSQALAGEYNEQFF. The rearrangement uses TRBV4-3 and TRBJ2-1; 10 bases align to TRBD2. From germline, CDR1 is LGHNA and CDR2 YSLEER. Trimming took 3 bases from V and 4 from J; bases not matched to a gene: 6. This CDR3 is 16 amino acids long.

This clone occurred once. The V gene is TRBV7-2, the J gene TRBJ1-1; 9 bases fit TRBD1. The CDR3 totals 15 residues. Trimming at V came to 5 bases and at J to 5 bases, leaving 9 bases not matched to a gene. In germline, CDR1 is SGHTA, CDR2 FQGNSA. CDR3 DNA sequence: TGTGCCAGCAGCCCGGGACAGGGAGTAGGTACTGAAGCTTTCTTT. Its protein product is CASSPGQGVGTEAFF. Using reference TRBV7-2 and TRBJ1-1 for the parts outside the CDR3, the full variable domain is GAGVSQSPSNKVTEKGKDVELRCDPISGHTALYWYRQSLGQGLEFLIYFQGNSAPDKSGLPSDRFSAERTGGSVSTLTIQRTQQEDSAVYLCASSPGQGVGTEAFFGQGTRLTVV.

This clone was counted only a few times. The chain combines TRBV6-1 with TRBJ2-3; 7 bases match TRBD1. Germline assignment: CDR1 MNHNS and CDR2 SASEGT. J lost 8 bases, V lost 2 bases, and 4 bases had no gene match. The CDR3 consists of 13 residues. For the CDR3, the DNA is TGTGCCAGCAGTGAATCGGGACAGCTTACGCAGTATTTT. This translates into CASSESGQLTQYF.

The rearrangement uses TRBV18 and TRBJ1-1, with 7 bases fitting TRBD1. The CDR3 has 14 residues. V shed 0 bases and J 7 bases; nucleotides not matched to a gene: 5. CDR1 and CDR2 (germline): KGHSH, LQKENI. CDR3 nucleotides: TGTGCCAGCTCACCACCGAGGGGGCGAAATGAAGCTTTCTTT. This encodes CASSPPRGRNEAFF.

This clone has only a few counts. The CDR3 sequence is CASSVQYNSPLHF. Written as DNA, the CDR3 is TGTGCCAGCAGTGTACAGTATAATTCACCCCTCCACTTT. V and J are TRBV7-2 and TRBJ1-6; D unresolved. The ends were cut back, 6 bases at V and 4 bases at J, with 7 bases in the middle. The CDR3 spans 13 residues. Germline-derived CDR1 and CDR2 are SGHTA and FQGNSA.

V and J are TRBV4-1 and TRBJ1-2; D gene uncertain. Trimming shortened V by 3 bases and J by 6 bases, and 11 bases separated the two germline ends. This CDR3 region has 13 residues. Per the germline V gene, CDR1 is MGHRA and CDR2 is YSYEKL. DNA for the CDR3: TGCGCCAGCAGCCATTGGTGGGGTGATGGCTACACCTTC. Translated: CASSHWWGDGYTF.

V and J are TRBV29-1 and TRBJ1-2; D might be TRBD1 (6 bases). The V and J ends lost 6 bases and 3 bases respectively, with 11 bases between them. Germline-derived CDR1 and CDR2 are SQVTM and ANQGSEA. The CDR3 is 12 amino acids. Here the CDR3 DNA reads TGCAGCGTCAGGGGAGACCACTATGGCTACACCTTC. Protein: CSVRGDHYGYTF.

The table lists this clone with a few counts. The chain carries TRBV30 and TRBJ2-2, with D possibly TRBD2 on 5 matching bases. The germline CDR1 and CDR2 sequences are GTSNPN and SVGIG (reference sequence). CDR3 length: 14 amino acids. The V end lost 2 bases, the J end lost 1 base, and 8 bases lay between the germline ends. The CDR3 is CAWSRELNTGELFF. CDR3 DNA: TGTGCCTGGAGTAGGGAGTTGAACACCGGGGAGCTGTTTTTT.

The J gene is TRBJ2-2, the V gene TRBV30; TRBD1 might be the D (6 bases). V was clipped by 1 base and J by 9 bases, with 12 bases between them. CDR1 is GTSNPN, CDR2 SVGIG, per germline (reference sequence). The CDR3 runs to 13 residues. CDR3 DNA: TGTGCCTGGAGTGGAACAGGGAAGCGGGAGCTGTTTTTT. Translated, it gives CAWSGTGKRELFF.

CDR3 in amino acids: CASSYSGYGEQYF. In DNA, the CDR3 is TGTGCCAGCAGTTACTCGGGGTACGGCGAGCAGTACTTC. The V gene is TRBV6-6, the J gene TRBJ2-7; no reliable D call. Trimming shortened V by 0 bases and J by 6 bases, and 9 bases separated the two germline ends. CDR1 and CDR2 from the germline V gene are MNHNY and SVGAGI (reference sequence). There are 13 residues in the CDR3.

The chain uses TRBV19 and TRBJ2-1, with 8 bases matching TRBD2. With V trimmed by 4 bases and J by 3 bases, 14 bases remained unmatched. Looked up from germline, CDR1 is LNHDA and CDR2 is SQIVND (reference sequence). This CDR3 comprises 18 residues. The CDR3 DNA reads TGTGCCAGTAGTAGGAGACGAAGCGGGGGAGCCTTCTACAATGAGCAGTTCTTC. Its translation: CASSRRRSGGAFYNEQFF.

This chain connects TRBV7-6 to TRBJ2-3, with TRBD1 matching over 9 bases. J was trimmed by 3 bases and V by 5 bases; bases with no gene match: 6. The germline CDR1 and CDR2 sequences are SGHVS and FNYEAQ. CDR3 length equals 15 residues. CDR3: CASSLTGGRTDTQYF. The CDR3 region has the DNA TGTGCCAGCAGCCTTACAGGGGGCCGAACAGATACGCAGTATTTT.

The genes are TRBV9 and TRBJ2-1, with TRBD1 matching 7 bases. Germline loops: CDR1 SGDLS, CDR2 YYNGEE. Losses at the gene ends were 7 bases for V and 7 bases for J; bases not matched to a gene: 8. The CDR3 loop spans 13 amino acids. CDR3 amino acids: CASSTGTVNEQFF. DNA of the CDR3: TGTGCCAGCTCCACAGGGACAGTTAATGAGCAGTTCTTC.

This clone was counted a few times. This chain links TRBV7-2 with TRBJ2-5; D may correspond to TRBD1 or TRBD2 (5 bases each). Trimming left V 4 bases short and J 2 bases short, with 11 bases between. The CDR3 is 14 amino acids. The V gene's germline CDR1 is SGHTA and CDR2 FQGNSA. The CDR3 coding sequence is TGTGCCAGCAGCTCGGGGCGTCGGCAAGAGACCCAGTACTTC. Amino acids: CASSSGRRQETQYF.

J is TRBJ2-3 and V is TRBV9; 9 nucleotides align to TRBD1. The CDR3 is 15 residues long. The V gene end was trimmed by 1 base and the J gene end by 9 bases; junction bases not matched to a gene: 9. Germline values: CDR1 SGDLS, CDR2 YYNGEE. CDR3 in amino acids: CASSVLTGGLHTQYF. CDR3 DNA sequence: TGTGCCAGCAGCGTATTAACAGGGGGCTTGCACACGCAGTATTTT.

This clone was picked up a small number of times. The DNA for the CDR3 is TGCAGCACCCCTCGAGGGGTAGGACCCTTGAGGAACACTGAAGCTTTCTTT. Its protein is CSTPRGVGPLRNTEAFF. V is TRBV29-1 and J is TRBJ1-1; tentative D call: TRBD1 (5 bases). Germline values: CDR1 SQVTM, CDR2 ANQGSEA. Trimming stripped 8 bases from V and 1 base from J, with 26 bases between. The CDR3 is 17 residues long.

This clone was observed a handful of times. The sample holds other DNA sequences that translate to the same CDR3. The chain joins TRBV7-9 to TRBJ2-3, with D hard to call. This CDR3 has 12 residues. Germline CDR1 and CDR2: SEHNR and FQNEAQ (reference sequence). The ends were cut back, 2 bases at V and 4 bases at J, with 4 bases in the middle. The DNA of the CDR3 is TGTGCCAGCAGCTTACGGGCAGATACGCAGTATTTT. Translating gives CASSLRADTQYF.

This chain links TRBV15 with TRBJ2-7; D call uncertain. The germline V and J ends were trimmed by 0 bases and 3 bases, with 12 bases remaining between them. This CDR3 is 15 amino acids long. Per germline, CDR1 LNHNV and CDR2 YYDKDF (reference sequence). The CDR3 reads CATSREPSTHYEQYV. As DNA, the CDR3 is TGTGCCACCAGCAGAGAGCCGAGTACCCACTACGAGCAGTACGTC.

The chain is built from TRBV7-3 and TRBJ2-3; D not resolved. The CDR3 is 14 residues long. Germline V gene data show CDR1 as SGHTA and CDR2 as FQGTGA. V lost 4 bases and J 0 bases, leaving 8 bases between the germline ends. CDR3 residues: CASSSTSSTDTQYF. Written as DNA, the CDR3 is TGTGCCAGCAGCTCCACGAGTAGCACAGATACGCAGTATTTT.

This sequence joins TRBV7-9 and TRBJ2-7, with 10 bases aligning to TRBD1. Germline CDR1 is SEHNR and CDR2 is FQNEAQ (reference sequence). The V gene end was trimmed by 3 bases and the J gene end by 5 bases; junction bases not matched to a gene: 4. There are 14 residues in the CDR3. CDR3 loop: CASSFGTGVHEQYF. The CDR3 DNA reads TGTGCCAGCAGCTTCGGGACAGGGGTGCACGAGCAGTACTTC.

The genes are TRBV18 and TRBJ1-6; 8 nucleotides agree with TRBD1. The germline gives CDR1 KGHSH, CDR2 LQKENI. The J segment lost 6 bases and the V segment lost 3 bases, leaving 1 base of the junction unmatched. CDR3 length: 14 amino acids. The CDR3 DNA follows: TGTGCCAGCTCACCCGGACAGGGTAATTCACCCCTCCACTTT. The encoded protein is CASSPGQGNSPLHF. The full variable domain, in which reference TRBV18 and TRBJ1-6 provide the parts outside the CDR3, is NAGVMQNPRHLVRRRGQEARLRCSPMKGHSHVYWYRQLPEEGLKFMVYLQKENIIDESGMPKERFSAEFPKEGPSILRIQQVVRGDSAAYFCASSPGQGNSPLHFGNGTRLTVT.

The chain joins TRBV9 to TRBJ2-3; 8 nucleotides agree with TRBD2. V shed 4 bases and J 0 bases; nucleotides not matched to a gene: 4. Germline V gene data show CDR1 as SGDLS and CDR2 as YYNGEE. The CDR3 has 15 amino acids. CDR3: CASSPTGGSTDTQYF. The CDR3 DNA reads TGTGCCAGCAGCCCGACGGGAGGGAGCACAGATACGCAGTATTTT.

This clone occurred a few times. The CDR3 region has the DNA TGTGCCAGCAGTGCAACAGGGGACATTCAGTACTTC. Translated: CASSATGDIQYF. The genes are TRBV2 and TRBJ2-4; 7 bases line up with TRBD1. With 4 bases clipped from V and 8 bases from J, the junction kept 2 bases outside the gene matches. CDR3 length equals 12 residues. CDR1 SNHLY and CDR2 FYNNEI come from the germline V gene.

At least ten counts were recorded for this clone. The chain recombines TRBV15 with TRBJ1-5; perhaps TRBD1 as D (6 bases). CDR1 LNHNV and CDR2 YYDKDF come from the germline V gene (reference sequence). The V gene lost 8 bases and the J gene lost 1 base, with 12 bases spanning the gap. The CDR3 spans 14 residues. This chain's CDR3 is CATRQGGSNQPQHF. DNA of the CDR3: TGTGCCACCCGTCAAGGGGGGAGCAATCAGCCCCAGCATTTT.

This clone was seen many times. The CDR3 region is CASSAPGFSGANVLTF. DNA of the CDR3: TGTGCCAGCAGTGCACCAGGGTTCTCTGGGGCCAACGTCCTGACTTTC. V usage is TRBV25-1 and J usage is TRBJ2-6, with a tentative D call TRBD1 (5 bases). Germline values: CDR1 MGHDK, CDR2 SYGVNS. V was trimmed by 4 bases and J by 0 bases, leaving 10 bases between them. CDR3 length equals 16 residues.

Here the CDR3 DNA reads TGTGCCTGGAGTGTAGCCCCCCGGACTAGCTCCTACAATGAGCAGTTCTTC. This translates into CAWSVAPRTSSYNEQFF. V usage is TRBV30 and J usage is TRBJ2-1, with 7 bases lining up with TRBD2. Trimming took 0 bases from V and 0 from J; bases not matched to a gene: 8. The CDR3 covers 17 residues. The germline V gene has CDR1 GTSNPN and CDR2 SVGIG (reference sequence).

The CDR3 bases are TGTGCCAGCAGCTTATCTAGAAACACTGAAGCTTTCTTT. Amino acid sequence: CASSLSRNTEAFF. The chain uses TRBV7-2 and TRBJ1-1; D remains ambiguous. This CDR3 is built from 13 residues. Looked up from germline, CDR1 is SGHTA and CDR2 is FQGNSA. The germline V and J ends were trimmed by 2 bases and 2 bases, with 6 bases remaining between them.

This clone was recorded a few times. The V call is TRBV10-3, the J call TRBJ1-3; D gene unclear. The germline CDR1 and CDR2 sequences are ENHRY and SYGVKD. CDR3 length: 12 residues. V was shortened by 7 bases and J by 3 bases, with 7 bases between the two germline ends. In DNA, the CDR3 is TGTGCCATCATCTCAAGTGGAAACACCATATATTTT. The encoded protein is CAIISSGNTIYF.